This T cell receptor beta chain was obtained from a study of CD4+ T cells in melanoma. The CDR3 is 18 amino acids. Germline V CDR1 and CDR2: SEHNR, FQNEAQ (reference sequence). V lost 1 base to trimming and J lost 0 bases; unmatched junction nucleotides: 9. The data were produced by immunoSEQ multiplex PCR, yet TCRdb's version contains in-frame clones alone and is incomplete. The table includes around 110,000 clones, 92% detected once. The gene calls are TRBV7-9 and TRBJ1-5; 7 positions match TRBD1. Source material: peripheral blood. The sequence was collected from a human donor with melanoma. CDR3 in DNA: TGTGCCAGCAGCTTAGTTTCCCTACGACAGGGTAGCAATCAGCCCCAGCATTTT. Protein product: CASSLVSLRQGSNQPQHF.